This T cell receptor (beta chain) was captured by sequencing in a study of CD8+ T cells in alopecia areata. Overall study context: Treated individuals took tofacitinib by mouth, 5 to 10 mg twice daily.

The CDR3 extends over 17 amino acids. CDR1 is SGHVS and CDR2 is FQNEAQ in the germline V gene. After removal of 5 bases from V and 3 bases from J, the junction contained 12 bases not matched to a gene. Points from the study as a whole: One nonresponder makes the tie between baseline CD8+ expansion and response uncertain. Both scalp clonality and the expanded CD8+ clones among the top 100 showed a significant decrease with tofacitinib.

On this clone itself: Its antigen remains unknown.

Regarding treatment: oral pan-JAK inhibitor, 5-10 mg twice daily. Alopecia areata patients gave lesional scalp punch biopsies and peripheral blood samples. Following extraction, RNA underwent reverse transcription to cDNA, which served as the sequencing template. Clones were read by immunoSEQ multiplex PCR, and TCRdb kept only the in-frame ones, dropping some. Here the sample spans 110,000 to 150,000 clones, less than 70% being singletons. The sequence came from a human donor with alopecia areata. The V call is TRBV7-8, the J call TRBJ2-2; 7 nucleotides line up with TRBD1. The input for sequencing was CD8+ T cells sorted from blood, taken at week 4, from a patient treated with tofacitinib. CDR3 sequence reads: CASSQTLDRTYTGELFF. CDR3 nucleotides: TGTGCCAGCAGCCAGACCCTGGACAGGACTTACACCGGGGAGCTGTTTTTT. Looking up the rest from reference TRBV7-8 and TRBJ2-2 gives the full variable domain: GAGVSQSPRYKVAKRGQDVALRCDPISGHVSLFWYQQALGQGPEFLTYFQNEAQLDKSGLPSDRFFAERPEGSVSTLKIQRTQQEDSAVYLCASSQTLDRTYTGELFFGEGSRLTVL.